This T cell receptor (beta chain) was identified in a study of blood T cell repertoires in COVID-19. Study context: COVID-19 samples from acute and convalescent phases originated in the United States, Italy and Spain. T cells, B-cell-depleted T cells, or PBMCs provided the cDNA or gDNA that served as material.

The CDR3 has 16 residues. Per the germline V gene, CDR1 is SEHNR and CDR2 is FQNEAQ (reference sequence). V shed 1 base and J shed 2 bases, with 12 bases lying between them. Original data processing: Reference gene primer amplification in the assay estimated nucleated cell counts. TCRdb's copy holds only in-frame clones and misses some; the assay was immunoSEQ multiplex PCR. D and trimming were read from the DNA, whereas the V and J calls and clone size are those reported in that table. The sample gives hundreds of thousands of clones, approximately 83% of which show up once; 27% is in the top ten. This chain links TRBV7-9 with TRBJ1-5; a weak D match, TRBD1 (6 bases). The TCR was taken from a man aged 35-49 years with acute or convalescent COVID-19. Sequenced input: peripheral blood. The CDR3 DNA sequence: TGTGCCAGCAGCTTAGGGGGGGGCGCGGGCAATCAGCCCCAGCATTTT. It translates to CASSLGGGAGNQPQHF.